This TCR beta chain was captured in a study of blood T cell repertoires in COVID-19. Per the authors' pipeline: For nucleated cells, counts were estimated from reference gene primer amplification. Produced via immunoSEQ multiplex PCR; TCRdb's table is partial and in-frame only. The V and J calls and clone size come from that table; D and trimming were worked out from the DNA. The sample carries tens of thousands of clones, around four fifths recorded once. Germline CDR1 and CDR2: LNHDA and SQIVND (reference sequence). The CDR3 has 15 residues. The V gene lost 3 bases and the J gene lost 0 bases, with 8 bases spanning the gap.

The J gene is TRBJ2-2, the V gene TRBV19, with D perhaps TRBD1 (5 bases). The sequencing input was peripheral blood. This TCR was recovered from a human donor in a cohort sampled during active COVID-19. The CDR3 region is CASSIRTTNTGELFF. The CDR3 DNA is TGTGCCAGTAGTATCCGGACAACGAACACCGGGGAGCTGTTTTTT.